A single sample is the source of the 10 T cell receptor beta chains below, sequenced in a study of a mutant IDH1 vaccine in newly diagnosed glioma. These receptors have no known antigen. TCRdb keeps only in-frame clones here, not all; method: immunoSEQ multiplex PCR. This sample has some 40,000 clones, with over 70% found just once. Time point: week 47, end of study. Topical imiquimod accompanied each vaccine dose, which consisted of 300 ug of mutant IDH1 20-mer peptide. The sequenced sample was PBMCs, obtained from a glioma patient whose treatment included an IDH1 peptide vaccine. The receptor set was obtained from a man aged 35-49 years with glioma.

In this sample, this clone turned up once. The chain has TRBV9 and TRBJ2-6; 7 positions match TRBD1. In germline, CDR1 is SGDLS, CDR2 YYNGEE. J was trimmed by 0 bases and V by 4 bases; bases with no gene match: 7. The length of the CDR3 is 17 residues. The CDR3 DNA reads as TGTGCCAGCAGCCCGAGGGACAGCATCTCTGGGGCCAACGTCCTGACTTTC. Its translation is CASSPRDSISGANVLTF.

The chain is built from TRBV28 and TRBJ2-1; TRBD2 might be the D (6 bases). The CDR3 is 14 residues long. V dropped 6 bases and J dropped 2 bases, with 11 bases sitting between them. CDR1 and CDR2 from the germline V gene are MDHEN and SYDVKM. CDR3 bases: TGTGCCAGCAGGTGGAGGGCAACCTACAATGAGCAGTTCTTC. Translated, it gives CASRWRATYNEQFF.

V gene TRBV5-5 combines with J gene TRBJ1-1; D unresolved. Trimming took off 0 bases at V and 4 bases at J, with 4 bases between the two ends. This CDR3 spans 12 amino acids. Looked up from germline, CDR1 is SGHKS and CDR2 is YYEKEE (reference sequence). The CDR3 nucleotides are TGTGCCAGCAGCTTGGTGGCCACTGAAGCTTTCTTT. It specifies CASSLVATEAFF.

The CDR3 coding sequence is TGTGCCAGCAGTTTATCGCGGGCTAGTGGCGTAGCGCAGTTCTTC. The encoded protein is CASSLSRASGVAQFF. The gene calls are TRBV27 and TRBJ2-1, with D perhaps TRBD2 (5 bases). The CDR3 runs to 15 residues. CDR1 MNHEY and CDR2 SMNVEV come from the germline V gene (reference sequence). V was shortened by 0 bases and J by 12 bases, with 18 bases between the two germline ends.

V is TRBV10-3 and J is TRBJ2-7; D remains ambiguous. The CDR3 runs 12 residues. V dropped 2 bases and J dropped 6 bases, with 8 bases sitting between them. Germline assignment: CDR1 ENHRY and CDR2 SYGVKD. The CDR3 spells CAISEGVREQYV. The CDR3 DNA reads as TGTGCCATCAGTGAGGGAGTTCGCGAGCAGTACGTC.

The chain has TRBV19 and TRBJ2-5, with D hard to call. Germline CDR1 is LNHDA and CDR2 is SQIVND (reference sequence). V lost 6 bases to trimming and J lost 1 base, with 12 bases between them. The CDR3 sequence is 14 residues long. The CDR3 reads CASRPVGTQETQYF. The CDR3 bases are TGTGCCAGTAGGCCGGTGGGAACCCAAGAGACCCAGTACTTC.

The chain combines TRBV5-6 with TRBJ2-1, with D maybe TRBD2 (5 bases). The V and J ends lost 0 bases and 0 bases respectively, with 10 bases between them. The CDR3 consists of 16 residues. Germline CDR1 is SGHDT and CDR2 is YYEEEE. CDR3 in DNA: TGTGCCAGCAGCTTGGATTGGCGGGTCTCCTACAATGAGCAGTTCTTC. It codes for CASSLDWRVSYNEQFF.

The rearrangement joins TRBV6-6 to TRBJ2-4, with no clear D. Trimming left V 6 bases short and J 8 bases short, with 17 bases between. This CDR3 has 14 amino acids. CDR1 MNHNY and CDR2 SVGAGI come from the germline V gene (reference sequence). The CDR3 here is CASRQVGNLDIQYF. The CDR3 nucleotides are TGTGCCAGCAGGCAAGTCGGCAACCTCGACATTCAGTACTTC.

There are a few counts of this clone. For the CDR3, the DNA is TGTGCCAGCAGTTTTAGGGCGGGTAACTACAATGAGCAGTTCTTC. Its translation: CASSFRAGNYNEQFF. This rearrangement joins TRBV27 to TRBJ2-1, with TRBD2 as a possible D gene (5 bases). Between the trimmed V and J ends, which lost 3 bases and 3 bases, there was a span of 12 bases. Germline V gives CDR1 MNHEY, CDR2 SMNVEV (reference sequence). CDR3 size: 15 residues.

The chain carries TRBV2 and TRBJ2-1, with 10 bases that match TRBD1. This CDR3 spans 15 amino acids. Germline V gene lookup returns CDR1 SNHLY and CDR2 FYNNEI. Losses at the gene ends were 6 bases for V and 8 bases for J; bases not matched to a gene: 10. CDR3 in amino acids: CASRAPGTGVDEQFF. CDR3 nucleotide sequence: TGTGCCAGCAGAGCCCCCGGGACAGGGGTGGATGAGCAGTTCTTC.